This T cell receptor (beta chain) was sequenced in a study of blood T cell repertoires in COVID-19. Study overall: Samples of COVID-19 (acute and convalescent) were obtained from the United States, Italy and Spain. Sources were T cells, B-cell-depleted T cells, or PBMCs; the material itself was cDNA or gDNA.

CDR3 size: 12 residues. V lost 4 bases, J lost 14 bases, and 6 bases stayed unmatched. The germline CDR1 and CDR2 sequences are SGHDT and YYEEEE. In the original processing: Counts of nucleated cells, estimated from reference gene primer amplification, were obtained. Sequenced by immunoSEQ multiplex PCR; TCRdb stores in-frame clones only, minus some. Clonal size and the V and J genes are those of that table, whereas D and trimming came from the DNA. The table shows around 130,000 clones, with 90% occurring only once. The TCR comes from a woman older than 75 with acute or convalescent COVID-19. This chain joins TRBV5-6 and TRBJ1-6; 7 bases are a match to TRBD1. The sequencing sample was made of peripheral blood. For the CDR3, the DNA is TGTGCCAGCAGCGACAGGGTGAAGGCCCTCCACTTT. This codes for CASSDRVKALHF.